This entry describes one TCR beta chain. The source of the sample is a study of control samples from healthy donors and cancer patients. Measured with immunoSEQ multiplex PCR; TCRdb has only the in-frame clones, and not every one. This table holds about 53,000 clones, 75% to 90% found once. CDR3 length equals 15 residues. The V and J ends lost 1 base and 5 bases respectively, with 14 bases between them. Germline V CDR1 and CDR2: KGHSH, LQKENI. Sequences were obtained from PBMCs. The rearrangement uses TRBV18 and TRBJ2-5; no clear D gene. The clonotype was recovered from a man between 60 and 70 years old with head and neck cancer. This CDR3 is CASSPQGRTRETQYF. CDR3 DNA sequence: TGTGCCAGCTCACCACAGGGCAGGACCAGGGAGACCCAGTACTTC.